Here is one TCR beta chain with its context. Measured with immunoSEQ multiplex PCR; TCRdb has only the in-frame clones, and not every one. The data contain fewer than 8,000 clones, roughly four fifths of them singletons. This entry belongs to a study of immune evolution from preneoplasia to lung adenocarcinoma. This CDR3 region has 15 residues. CDR1 is SEHNR, CDR2 FQNEAQ, per germline (reference sequence). The V and J ends lost 0 bases and 6 bases respectively, with 14 bases between them. The sequencing input was FFPE minimally invasive lung adenocarcinoma tissue. This chain uses TRBV7-9 with TRBJ1-2; D not resolved. This clonotype was sampled from an older person with lung adenocarcinoma. CDR3 coding DNA: TGTGCCAGCAGCTTAGCTGGGGTAAACTGGAATGGCTACACCTTC. Amino acid sequence: CASSLAGVNWNGYTF.